This paragraph reports one T cell receptor (beta chain). Its specificity is not known. This record comes from a study of T cell repertoires in cytomegalovirus infection. TCRdb recomputed calls from the reads with MiXCR, one row per CDR3 protein. The sample shows 250,000 to 300,000 distinct CDR3 sequences, approximately 22% of them seen only once. The specimen was cultured PBMCs, collected from culture after CMV antigen stimulation. The clonotype comes from a human donor in good health (CMV status not recorded). Some clones in this sample may be carry-over from other donors' samples.

CDR3 DNA sequence: TGTGCCAGCAGTCAAGACAGGGCTTTTGAAAAACTGTTTTTT. Encoded protein: CASSQDRAFEKLFF. The rearrangement links TRBV28 to TRBJ1-4; 7 bases fit TRBD1. V shed 5 bases and J 7 bases; nucleotides not matched to a gene: 7. The CDR3 extends over 14 amino acids. CDR1 and CDR2 from the germline V gene are MDHEN and SYDVKM.